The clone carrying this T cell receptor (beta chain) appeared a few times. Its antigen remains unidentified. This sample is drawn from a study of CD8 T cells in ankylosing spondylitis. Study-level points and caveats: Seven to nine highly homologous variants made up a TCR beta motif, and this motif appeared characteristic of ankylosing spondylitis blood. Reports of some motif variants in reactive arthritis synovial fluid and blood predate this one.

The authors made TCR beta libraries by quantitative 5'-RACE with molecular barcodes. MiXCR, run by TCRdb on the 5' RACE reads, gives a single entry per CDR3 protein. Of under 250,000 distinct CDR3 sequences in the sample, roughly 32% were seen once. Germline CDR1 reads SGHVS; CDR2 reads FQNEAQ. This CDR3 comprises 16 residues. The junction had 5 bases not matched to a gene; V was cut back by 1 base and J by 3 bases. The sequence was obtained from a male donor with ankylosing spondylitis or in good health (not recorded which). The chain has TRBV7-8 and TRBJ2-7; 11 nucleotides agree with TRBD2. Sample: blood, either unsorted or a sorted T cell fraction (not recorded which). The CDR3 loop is CASSLGGSGGGYEQYF. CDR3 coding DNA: TGTGCCAGCAGCTTAGGAGGTAGCGGGGGGGGCTACGAGCAGTACTTC.